This T cell receptor (beta chain) was observed in a study of CD8+CD57+ T cells in acquired aplastic anemia. Trimming took off 6 bases at V and 2 bases at J, with 11 bases between the two ends. Germline values: CDR1 MGHDK, CDR2 SYGVNS. This CDR3 region has 13 residues. Patients sequenced had flow cytometry evidence of CD8+CD57+ cell expansion. The template used for profiling TCR beta VDJ and CDR3 was genomic DNA. TCRdb reanalysed the reads using MiXCR and keeps one entry per CDR3 protein. The sample holds 150,000 to 200,000 distinct CDR3 sequences, 47% seen once. This clonotype was observed at least ten times.

The sequencing sample was made of sorted CD4+, CD8+, or CD8+CD57+ T cells (not recorded which) from PBMCs. The rearrangement joins TRBV25-1 to TRBJ2-7; D may be TRBD1 (5 bases). The TCR was taken from a human donor with aplastic anemia. The CDR3 DNA reads TGTGCCAGCAGCCGAACAGGAACCTACGAGCAGTACTTC. Protein product: CASSRTGTYEQYF.